This T cell receptor beta chain was recorded in a study of shared clonotypes between healthy human individuals. This clone was detected only a few times. CDR3 length: 11 amino acids. Trimming took off 4 bases at V and 3 bases at J, with 7 bases between the two ends. Germline V lookup: CDR1 SQVTM, CDR2 ANQGSEA. Generated by immunoSEQ multiplex PCR, the TCRdb table keeps only in-frame clones and is missing some. This sample has about 1.1 million clones, with approximately 80% found just once. The TCR was taken from a man younger than 30 in good health. Some clones in this sample may be carry-over from other donors' samples. The sample consisted of memory CD4+ T cells from PBMCs. Subset noted: CD45RA-negative fraction. The chain recombines TRBV29-1 with TRBJ2-7; D remains unclear. Here the CDR3 reads CSVGGYYEQYF. The DNA of the CDR3 is TGCAGCGTTGGGGGTTACTACGAGCAGTACTTC.